This T cell receptor (beta chain) was recorded in a study of blood T cell repertoires in COVID-19. Study at large: Acute and convalescent COVID-19 specimens originated in the United States, Italy and Spain. Sources were T cells, B-cell-depleted T cells, or PBMCs; the material itself was cDNA or gDNA.

CDR3 length: 12 amino acids. V was trimmed by 8 bases and J by 5 bases, leaving 12 bases between them. CDR1 and CDR2 (germline): WSHSY, SAAADI. Study processing details: Using reference gene primer amplification, nucleated cell counts were estimated. The method was immunoSEQ multiplex PCR; TCRdb's version includes in-frame clones alone and lacks a portion of them. V and J calls and clone size are those listed in that table; D and trimming were worked out from the DNA. The sample contains around 97,000 clones, approximately 90% of which appear only once. This sequence was found in a human donor in a cohort sampled during active COVID-19. Sequencing input: peripheral blood. This rearrangement joins TRBV10-2 to TRBJ1-2, with D tentatively TRBD1 (5 bases). In DNA, the CDR3 is TGCGCCAGCCTGACAGACTCTTATGGCTACACCTTC. This gives the protein CASLTDSYGYTF.